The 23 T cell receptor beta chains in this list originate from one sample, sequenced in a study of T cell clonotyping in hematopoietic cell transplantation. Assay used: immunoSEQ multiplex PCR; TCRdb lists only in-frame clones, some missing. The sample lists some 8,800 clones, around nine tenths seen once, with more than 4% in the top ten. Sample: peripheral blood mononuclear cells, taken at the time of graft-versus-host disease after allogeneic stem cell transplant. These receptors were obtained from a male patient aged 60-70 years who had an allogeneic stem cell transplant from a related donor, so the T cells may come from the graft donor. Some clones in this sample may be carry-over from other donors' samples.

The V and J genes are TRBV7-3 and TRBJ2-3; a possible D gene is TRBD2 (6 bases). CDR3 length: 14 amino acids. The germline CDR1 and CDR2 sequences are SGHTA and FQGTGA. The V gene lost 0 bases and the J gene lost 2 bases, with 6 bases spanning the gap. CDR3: CASSLTGLTDTQYF. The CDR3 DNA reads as TGTGCCAGCAGCTTAACGGGACTCACAGATACGCAGTATTTT. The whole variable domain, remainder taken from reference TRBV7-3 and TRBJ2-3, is GAGVSQTPSNKVTEKGKYVELRCDPISGHTALYWYRQSLGQGPEFLIYFQGTGAADDSGLPNDRFFAVRPEGSVSTLKIQRTERGDSAVYLCASSLTGLTDTQYFGPGTRLTVL.

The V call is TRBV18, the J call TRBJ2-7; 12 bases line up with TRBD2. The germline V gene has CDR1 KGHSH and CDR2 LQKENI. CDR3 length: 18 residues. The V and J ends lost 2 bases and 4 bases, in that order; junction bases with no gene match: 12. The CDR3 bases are TGTGCCAGCTCACCAACACCCGGTCCTAGCGGGGGGGCTTACGAGCAGTACTTC. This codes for CASSPTPGPSGGAYEQYF.

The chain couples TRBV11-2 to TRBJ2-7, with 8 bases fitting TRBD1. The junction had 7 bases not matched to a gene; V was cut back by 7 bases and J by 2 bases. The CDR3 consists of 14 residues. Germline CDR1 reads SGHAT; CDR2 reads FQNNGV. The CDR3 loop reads CASTQGRGPYEQYF. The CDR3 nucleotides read TGTGCCAGCACCCAGGGCAGGGGGCCCTACGAGCAGTACTTC.

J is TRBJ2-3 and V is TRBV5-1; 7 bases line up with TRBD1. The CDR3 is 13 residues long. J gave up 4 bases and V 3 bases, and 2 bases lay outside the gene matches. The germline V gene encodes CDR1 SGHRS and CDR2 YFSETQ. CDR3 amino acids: CASSSTGADTQYF. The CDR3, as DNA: TGCGCCAGCAGCTCCACAGGGGCAGATACGCAGTATTTT.

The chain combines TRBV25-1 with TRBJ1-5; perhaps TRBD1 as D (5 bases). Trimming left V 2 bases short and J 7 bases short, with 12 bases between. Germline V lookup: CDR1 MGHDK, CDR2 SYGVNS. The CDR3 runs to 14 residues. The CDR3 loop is CASSEKQGSQPQHF. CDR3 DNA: TGTGCCAGCAGTGAAAAGCAGGGATCGCAGCCCCAGCATTTT. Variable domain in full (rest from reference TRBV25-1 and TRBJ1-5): EADIYQTPRYLVIGTGKKITLECSQTMGHDKMYWYQQDPGMELHLIHYSYGVNSTEKGDLSSESTVSRIRTEHFPLTLESARPSHTSQYLCASSEKQGSQPQHFGDGTRLSIL.

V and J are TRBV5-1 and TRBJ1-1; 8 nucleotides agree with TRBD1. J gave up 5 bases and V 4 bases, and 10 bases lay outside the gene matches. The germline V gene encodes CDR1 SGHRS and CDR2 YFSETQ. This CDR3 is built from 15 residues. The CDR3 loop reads CASSNSGGAPTEAFF. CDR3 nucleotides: TGCGCCAGCAGCAACTCAGGGGGCGCCCCGACTGAAGCTTTCTTT. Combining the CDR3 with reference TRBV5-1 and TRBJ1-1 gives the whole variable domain KAGVTQTPRYLIKTRGQQVTLSCSPISGHRSVSWYQQTPGQGLQFLFEYFSETQRNKGNFPGRFSGRQFSNSRSEMNVSTLELGDSALYLCASSNSGGAPTEAFFGQGTRLTVV.

The CDR3 region is CASSSLRGRNQPQHF. The DNA of the CDR3 is TGTGCCAGCAGCTCCCTCCGGGGGCGCAATCAGCCCCAGCATTTT. This chain joins TRBV11-2 and TRBJ1-5; perhaps TRBD1 as D (6 bases). CDR1 and CDR2 (germline): SGHAT, FQNNGV. The ends were cut back, 4 bases at V and 2 bases at J, with 12 bases in the middle. The length of the CDR3 is 15 residues. The whole variable domain, filled in from reference TRBV11-2 and TRBJ1-5, reads EAGVAQSPRYKIIEKRQSVAFWCNPISGHATLYWYQQILGQGPKLLIQFQNNGVVDDSQLPKDRFSAERLKGVDSTLKIQPAKLEDSAVYLCASSSLRGRNQPQHFGDGTRLSIL.

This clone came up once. CDR3 residues: CASSLAGTGGEKLFF. The CDR3, as DNA: TGTGCCAGCAGCTTAGCTGGGACAGGGGGGGAAAAACTGTTTTTT. V is TRBV7-9 and J is TRBJ1-4, with 11 bases fitting TRBD1. V lost 0 bases to trimming and J lost 8 bases; unmatched junction nucleotides: 2. There are 15 residues in the CDR3. Germline V gives CDR1 SEHNR, CDR2 FQNEAQ (reference sequence). The entire variable domain, with the rest obtained from reference TRBV7-9 and TRBJ1-4, is as follows: DTGVSQNPRHKITKRGQNVTFRCDPISEHNRLYWYRQTLGQGPEFLTYFQNEAQLEKSRLLSDRFSAERPKGSFSTLEIQRTEQGDSAMYLCASSLAGTGGEKLFFGSGTQLSVL.

The CDR3 here is CASSRPEGHEQYF. The CDR3 nucleotides are TGTGCCAGCAGTCGGCCCGAGGGGCACGAGCAGTACTTC. The chain combines TRBV6-5 with TRBJ2-7; D tentatively fits TRBD1 or TRBD2 (5 bases each). The CDR3 sequence is 13 residues long. Germline loops: CDR1 MNHEY, CDR2 SVGAGI. The V end lost 5 bases, the J end lost 5 bases, and 13 bases lay between the germline ends.

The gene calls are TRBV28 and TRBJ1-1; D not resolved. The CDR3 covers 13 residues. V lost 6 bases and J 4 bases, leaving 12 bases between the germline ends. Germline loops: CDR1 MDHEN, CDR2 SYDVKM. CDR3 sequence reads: CASRPPRPTEAFF. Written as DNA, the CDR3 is TGTGCCAGCAGGCCCCCCCGGCCCACTGAAGCTTTCTTT.

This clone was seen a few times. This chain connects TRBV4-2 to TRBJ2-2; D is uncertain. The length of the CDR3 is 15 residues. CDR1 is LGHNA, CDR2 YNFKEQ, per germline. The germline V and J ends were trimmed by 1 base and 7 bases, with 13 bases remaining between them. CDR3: CASSQGASAVGELFF. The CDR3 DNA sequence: TGTGCCAGCAGCCAAGGGGCCTCGGCCGTCGGGGAGCTGTTTTTT.

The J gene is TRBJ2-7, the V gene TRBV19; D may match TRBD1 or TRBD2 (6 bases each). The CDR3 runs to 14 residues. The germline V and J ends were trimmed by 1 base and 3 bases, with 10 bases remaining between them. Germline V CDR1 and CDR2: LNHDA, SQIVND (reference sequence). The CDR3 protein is CASSIAGANYEQYF. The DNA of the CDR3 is TGTGCCAGTAGTATAGCGGGGGCGAACTACGAGCAGTACTTC.

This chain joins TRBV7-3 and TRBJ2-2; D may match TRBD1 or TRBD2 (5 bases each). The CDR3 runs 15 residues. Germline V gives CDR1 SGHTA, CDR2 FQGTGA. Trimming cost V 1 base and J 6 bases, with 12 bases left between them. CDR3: CASSLNGGTAGELFF. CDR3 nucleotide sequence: TGTGCCAGCAGCTTAAATGGGGGAACCGCCGGGGAGCTGTTTTTT.

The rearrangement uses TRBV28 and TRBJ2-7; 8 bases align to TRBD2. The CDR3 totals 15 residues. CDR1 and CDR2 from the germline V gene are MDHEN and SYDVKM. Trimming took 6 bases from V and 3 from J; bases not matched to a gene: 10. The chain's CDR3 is CASRPAGGAGYEQYF. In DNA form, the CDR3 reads TGTGCCAGCAGGCCCGCGGGGGGCGCAGGCTACGAGCAGTACTTC.

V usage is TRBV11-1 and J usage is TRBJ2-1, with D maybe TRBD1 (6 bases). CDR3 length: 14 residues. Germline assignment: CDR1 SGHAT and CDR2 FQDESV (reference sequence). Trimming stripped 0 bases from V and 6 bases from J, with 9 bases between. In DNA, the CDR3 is TGTGCCAGCAGCTTAGCGGGGGCGGGCAATGAGCAGTTCTTC. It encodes CASSLAGAGNEQFF. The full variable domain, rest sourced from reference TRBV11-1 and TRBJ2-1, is EAEVAQSPRYKITEKSQAVAFWCDPISGHATLYWYRQILGQGPELLVQFQDESVVDDSQLPKDRFSAERLKGVDSTLKIQPAELGDSAMYLCASSLAGAGNEQFFGPGTRLTVL.

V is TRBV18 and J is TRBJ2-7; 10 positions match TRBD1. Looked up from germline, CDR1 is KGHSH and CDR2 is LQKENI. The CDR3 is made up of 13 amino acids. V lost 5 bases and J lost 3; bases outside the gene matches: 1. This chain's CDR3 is CASSGDRGYEQYF. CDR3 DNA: TGTGCCAGCTCAGGGGACAGGGGCTACGAGCAGTACTTC.

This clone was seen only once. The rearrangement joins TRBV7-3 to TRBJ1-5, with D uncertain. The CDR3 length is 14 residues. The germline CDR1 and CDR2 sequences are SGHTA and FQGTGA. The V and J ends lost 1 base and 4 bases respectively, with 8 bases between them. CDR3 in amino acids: CASSLRQRNQPQHF. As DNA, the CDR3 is TGTGCCAGCAGCTTAAGGCAGCGTAATCAGCCCCAGCATTTT.

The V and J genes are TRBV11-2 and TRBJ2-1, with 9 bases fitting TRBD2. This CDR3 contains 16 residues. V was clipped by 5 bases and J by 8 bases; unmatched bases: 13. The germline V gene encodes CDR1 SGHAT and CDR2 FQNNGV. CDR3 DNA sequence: TGTGCCAGCAGCAACTCGCGAGCGGGGGGAGTATATGAGCAGTTCTTC. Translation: CASSNSRAGGVYEQFF. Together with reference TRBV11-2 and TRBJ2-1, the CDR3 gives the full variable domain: EAGVAQSPRYKIIEKRQSVAFWCNPISGHATLYWYQQILGQGPKLLIQFQNNGVVDDSQLPKDRFSAERLKGVDSTLKIQPAKLEDSAVYLCASSNSRAGGVYEQFFGPGTRLTVL.

The CDR3 DNA sequence: TGTGCCAGTAGTATGGGGAACCGCAGGGCAACTAATGAAAAACTGTTTTTT. It is translated as CASSMGNRRATNEKLFF. The gene calls are TRBV19 and TRBJ1-4, with a weak D call TRBD1 (5 bases). CDR1 and CDR2 from the germline V gene are LNHDA and SQIVND (reference sequence). V was trimmed by 3 bases and J by 0 bases, leaving 14 bases between them. The CDR3 length is 17 residues.

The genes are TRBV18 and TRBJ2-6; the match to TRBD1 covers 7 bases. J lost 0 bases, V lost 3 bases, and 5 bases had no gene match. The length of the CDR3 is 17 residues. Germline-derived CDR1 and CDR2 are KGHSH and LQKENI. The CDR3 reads CASSPGQISSGANVLTF. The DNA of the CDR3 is TGTGCCAGCTCACCGGGACAGATTAGCTCTGGGGCCAACGTCCTGACTTTC. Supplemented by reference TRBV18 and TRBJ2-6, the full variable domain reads NAGVMQNPRHLVRRRGQEARLRCSPMKGHSHVYWYRQLPEEGLKFMVYLQKENIIDESGMPKERFSAEFPKEGPSILRIQQVVRGDSAAYFCASSPGQISSGANVLTFGAGSRLTVL.

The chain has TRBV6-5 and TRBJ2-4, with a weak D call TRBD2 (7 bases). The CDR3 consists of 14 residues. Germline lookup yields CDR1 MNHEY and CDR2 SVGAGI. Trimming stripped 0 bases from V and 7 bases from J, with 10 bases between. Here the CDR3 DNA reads TGTGCCAGCAGTTACTCGGGAGGGGGGAACATTCAGTACTTC. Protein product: CASSYSGGGNIQYF.

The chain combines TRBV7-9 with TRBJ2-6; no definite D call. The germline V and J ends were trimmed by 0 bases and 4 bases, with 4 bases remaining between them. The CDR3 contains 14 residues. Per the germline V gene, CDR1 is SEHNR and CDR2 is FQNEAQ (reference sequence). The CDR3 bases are TGTGCCAGCAGCTTAGCCTCCGGGGCCAACGTCCTGACTTTC. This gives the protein CASSLASGANVLTF.

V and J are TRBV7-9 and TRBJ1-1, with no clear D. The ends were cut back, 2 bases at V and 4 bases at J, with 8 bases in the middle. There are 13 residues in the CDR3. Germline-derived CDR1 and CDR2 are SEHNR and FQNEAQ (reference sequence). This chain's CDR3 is CASSLQSITEAFF. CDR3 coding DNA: TGTGCCAGCAGCTTACAGAGTATCACTGAAGCTTTCTTT. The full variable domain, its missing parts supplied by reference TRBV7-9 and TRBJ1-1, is DTGVSQNPRHKITKRGQNVTFRCDPISEHNRLYWYRQTLGQGPEFLTYFQNEAQLEKSRLLSDRFSAERPKGSFSTLEIQRTEQGDSAMYLCASSLQSITEAFFGQGTRLTVV.